This is a list of T cell receptor beta chains from one sample in a study of T-cell memory formation after mild COVID-19. A single record per CDR3 protein comes from TCRdb applying MiXCR to the 5' RACE reads. This table has 350,000 to 500,000 distinct CDR3 sequences, over 15% appearing once. The sequencing input was PBMCs or a T cell subset sorted from them (not recorded which). These receptors were collected from a man aged 18-30 years who had mild COVID-19 (a few samples of this study predate the infection). Cell type and time point are not known. Both conserved end residues are trimmed from each CDR3.

V: TRBV7-3
CDR3: ASSLRGEDRDVWDSGANVLT

V: TRBV29-1
CDR3: SVVEGGIYTEAF

V: TRBV9
CDR3: ASSVGATNQPQH

V: TRBV7-6
CDR3: ASSLGGGLSTEAF

V: TRBV7-8
CDR3: ASSYQGTNTEAF

V: TRBV5-1
CDR3: ASSSADRVQETQY

V: TRBV28
CDR3: ASSFSPYSNQPQH

V: TRBV10-3
CDR3: AIRDRDGLGPEAF

V: TRBV20-1
CDR3: SARVRGATNEKLF

V: TRBV9
CDR3: ASSVGDWRLAGYNEQF

V: TRBV2
CDR3: ASSTRGGRDIQY

V: TRBV5-1
CDR3: ASSLARAQETQY

V: TRBV6-2/TRBV6-3
CDR3: ASSRWRASRLGQPQH

V: TRBV20-1
CDR3: SASRSQNYGYT

V: TRBV7-9
CDR3: ASSRRGGAQETQY

V: TRBV7-2
CDR3: ASSFDINYGYT

V: TRBV7-6
CDR3: ASSPGERDTEAF

V: TRBV5-1
CDR3: ASSPSVREQF

V: TRBV18
CDR3: ASSPTSGEQY

V: TRBV7-2
CDR3: ASSLDSGVRETQY

V: TRBV5-1
CDR3: ASSRDSPRIPYEQY

V: TRBV18
CDR3: ASRPQNLHDEQY

V: TRBV5-1
CDR3: ASSLLSANTGELF

V: TRBV11-2
CDR3: ASSRTGTAGEQY

V: TRBV3-1
CDR3: ASRNTPDGCYGYT

V: TRBV23-1
CDR3: ASSSGTSGGPSPNTGELF

V: TRBV5-5
CDR3: ASSPTTANYGYT

V: TRBV7-9
CDR3: ASSFLPGQGARIDTQY

V: TRBV7-3
CDR3: ASSKSRGAYNEQF

V: TRBV7-3
CDR3: ASSLSRADSPLH

V: TRBV5-1
CDR3: ASSLDRVQSPLH

V: TRBV5-1
CDR3: ASSPQYYTEAF

V: TRBV6-5
CDR3: ASSYSRGGRGGNEAF

V: TRBV7-3
CDR3: ASSLSWGYTEAF

V: TRBV20-1
CDR3: SARDPSGVGYEQY

V: TRBV29-1
CDR3: SVCTAANTGELF

V: TRBV7-3
CDR3: ASSYLGGADTGELF

V: TRBV28
CDR3: ASSRTAKDYGYT

V: TRBV11-2
CDR3: ASSSSGELF

V: TRBV10-3
CDR3: AISELTMGENTEAF

V: TRBV30
CDR3: AWSLGAYTIY

V: TRBV6-2/TRBV6-3
CDR3: ASSDLNSGGYLTGELF